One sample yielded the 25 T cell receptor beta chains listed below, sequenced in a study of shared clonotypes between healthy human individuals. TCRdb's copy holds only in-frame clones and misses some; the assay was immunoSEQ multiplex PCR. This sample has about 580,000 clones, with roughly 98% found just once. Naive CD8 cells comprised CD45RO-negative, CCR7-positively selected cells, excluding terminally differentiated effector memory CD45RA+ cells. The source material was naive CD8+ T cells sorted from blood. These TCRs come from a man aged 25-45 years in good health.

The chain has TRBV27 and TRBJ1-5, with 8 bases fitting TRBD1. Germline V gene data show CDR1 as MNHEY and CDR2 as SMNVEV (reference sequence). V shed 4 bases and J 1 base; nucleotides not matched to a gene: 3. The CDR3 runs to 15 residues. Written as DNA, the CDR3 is TGTGCCAGCAGTTATCAGGGGGCAAGCAATCAGCCCCAGCATTTT. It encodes CASSYQGASNQPQHF.

The CDR3 nucleotides are TGTGCCAGCAGCACCGGACAGGAGTCCTACAATGAGCAGTTCTTC. Its protein is CASSTGQESYNEQFF. The chain joins TRBV9 to TRBJ2-1; TRBD1 agrees at 7 bases. Germline CDR1 and CDR2: SGDLS and YYNGEE. This CDR3 contains 15 residues. After removal of 4 bases from V and 1 base from J, the junction contained 5 bases not matched to a gene.

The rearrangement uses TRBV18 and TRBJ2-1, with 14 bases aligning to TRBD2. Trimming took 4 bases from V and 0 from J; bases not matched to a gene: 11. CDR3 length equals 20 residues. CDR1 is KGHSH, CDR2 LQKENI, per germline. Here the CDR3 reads CASSLTPGLAGASSYNEQFF. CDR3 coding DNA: TGTGCCAGCTCACTCACTCCGGGACTAGCGGGAGCTAGCTCCTACAATGAGCAGTTCTTC.

CDR3 sequence (DNA): TGTGCCAGCAGTTACAGCTTATATGGGGCCAACGTCCTGACTTTC. As protein: CASSYSLYGANVLTF. V is TRBV6-5 and J is TRBJ2-6, with no clear D. The CDR3 sequence is 15 residues long. V shed 2 bases and J shed 3 bases, with 8 bases lying between them. The V gene's germline CDR1 is MNHEY and CDR2 SVGAGI.

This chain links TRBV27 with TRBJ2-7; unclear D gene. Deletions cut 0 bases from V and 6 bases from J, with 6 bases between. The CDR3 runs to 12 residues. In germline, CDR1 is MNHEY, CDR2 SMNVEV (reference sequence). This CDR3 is CASSLSASEQYF. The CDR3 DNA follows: TGTGCCAGCAGTTTATCCGCGAGCGAGCAGTACTTC.

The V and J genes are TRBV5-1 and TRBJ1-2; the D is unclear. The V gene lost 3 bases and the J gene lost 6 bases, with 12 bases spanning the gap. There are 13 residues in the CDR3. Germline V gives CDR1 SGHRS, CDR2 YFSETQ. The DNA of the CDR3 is TGCGCCAGCAGCTGGTCAAGGACCGATGGCTACACCTTC. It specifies CASSWSRTDGYTF. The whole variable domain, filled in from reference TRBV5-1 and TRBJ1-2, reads KAGVTQTPRYLIKTRGQQVTLSCSPISGHRSVSWYQQTPGQGLQFLFEYFSETQRNKGNFPGRFSGRQFSNSRSEMNVSTLELGDSALYLCASSWSRTDGYTFGSGTRLTVV.

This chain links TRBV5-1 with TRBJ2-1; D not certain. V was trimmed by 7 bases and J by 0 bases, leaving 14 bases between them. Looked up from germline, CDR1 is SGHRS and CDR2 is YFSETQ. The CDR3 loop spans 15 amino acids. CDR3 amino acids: CASRSHSPSYNEQFF. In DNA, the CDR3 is TGCGCCAGCCGTTCGCATTCCCCCTCCTACAATGAGCAGTTCTTC.

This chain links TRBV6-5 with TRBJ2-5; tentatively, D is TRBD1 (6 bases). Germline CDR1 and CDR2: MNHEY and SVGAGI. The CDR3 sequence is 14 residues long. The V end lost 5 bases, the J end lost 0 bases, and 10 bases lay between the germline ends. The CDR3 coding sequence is TGTGCCAGCAGTCCCGGACAGAACCAAGAGACCCAGTACTTC. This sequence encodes CASSPGQNQETQYF.

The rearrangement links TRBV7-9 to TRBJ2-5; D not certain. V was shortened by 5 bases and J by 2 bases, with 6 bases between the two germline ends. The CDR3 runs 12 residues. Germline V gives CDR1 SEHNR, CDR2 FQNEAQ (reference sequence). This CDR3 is CASSPNQETQYF. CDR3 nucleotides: TGTGCCAGCAGCCCGAATCAAGAGACCCAGTACTTC.

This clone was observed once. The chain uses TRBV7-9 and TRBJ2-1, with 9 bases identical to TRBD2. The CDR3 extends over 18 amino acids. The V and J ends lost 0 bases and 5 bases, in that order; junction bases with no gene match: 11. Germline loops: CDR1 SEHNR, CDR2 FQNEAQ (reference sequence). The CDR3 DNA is TGTGCCAGCAGCTTAGCGCTTGGAGCGGGAGGATTGGACAATGAGCAGTTCTTC. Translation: CASSLALGAGGLDNEQFF.

The CDR3 sequence: CASSLAAEPHEKAFF. The CDR3 nucleotides are TGTGCCAGCAGCTTGGCAGCCGAACCTCATGAGAAAGCTTTCTTT. The V gene is TRBV5-4, the J gene TRBJ1-1, with D unresolved. This CDR3 is built from 15 residues. The germline V and J ends were trimmed by 0 bases and 9 bases, with 18 bases remaining between them. CDR1 is SGHNT and CDR2 is YYREEE in the germline V gene (reference sequence).

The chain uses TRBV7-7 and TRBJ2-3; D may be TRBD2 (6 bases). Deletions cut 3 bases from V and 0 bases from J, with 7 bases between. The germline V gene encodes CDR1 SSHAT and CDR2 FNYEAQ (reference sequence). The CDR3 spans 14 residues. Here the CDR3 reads CASSLSGSTDTQYF. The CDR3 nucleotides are TGTGCCAGCAGCTTGAGCGGGAGCACAGATACGCAGTATTTT.

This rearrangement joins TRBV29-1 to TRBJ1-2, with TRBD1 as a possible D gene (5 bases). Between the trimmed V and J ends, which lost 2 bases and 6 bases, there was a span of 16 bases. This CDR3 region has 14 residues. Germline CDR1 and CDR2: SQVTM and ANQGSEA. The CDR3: CSVESGATPNGYTF. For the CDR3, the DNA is TGCAGCGTTGAAAGCGGGGCTACGCCTAATGGCTACACCTTC.

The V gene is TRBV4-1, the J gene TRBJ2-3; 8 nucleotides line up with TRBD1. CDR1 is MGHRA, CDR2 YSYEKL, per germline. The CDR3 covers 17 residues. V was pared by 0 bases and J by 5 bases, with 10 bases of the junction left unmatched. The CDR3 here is CASSQEWGTGDGDTQYF. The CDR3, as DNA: TGCGCCAGCAGCCAAGAATGGGGGACAGGTGATGGAGATACGCAGTATTTT.

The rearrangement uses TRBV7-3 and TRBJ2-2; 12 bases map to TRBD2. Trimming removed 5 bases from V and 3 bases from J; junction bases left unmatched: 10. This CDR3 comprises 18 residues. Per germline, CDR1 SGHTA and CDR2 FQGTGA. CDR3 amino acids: CASSPRLAGGPDTGELFF. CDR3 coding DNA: TGTGCCAGCAGCCCCCGCCTAGCGGGAGGGCCGGACACCGGGGAGCTGTTTTTT.

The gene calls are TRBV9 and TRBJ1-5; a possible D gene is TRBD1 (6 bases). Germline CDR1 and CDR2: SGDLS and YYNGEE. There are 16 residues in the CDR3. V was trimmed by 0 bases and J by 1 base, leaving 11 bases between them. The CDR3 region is CASSVEGGWSNQPQHF. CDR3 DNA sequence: TGTGCCAGCAGCGTAGAAGGGGGATGGAGCAATCAGCCCCAGCATTTT.

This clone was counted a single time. DNA for the CDR3: TGTGCCAGCAGTACCGGGACTAGCGGACCCTACGAGCAGTACTTC. This codes for CASSTGTSGPYEQYF. This chain joins TRBV2 and TRBJ2-7; 11 bases map to TRBD2. The germline V gene encodes CDR1 SNHLY and CDR2 FYNNEI. The length of the CDR3 is 15 residues. J gave up 2 bases and V 5 bases, and 5 bases lay outside the gene matches. Complete variable domain (other parts from reference TRBV2 and TRBJ2-7): EPEVTQTPSHQVTQMGQEVILRCVPISNHLYFYWYRQILGQKVEFLVSFYNNEISEKSEIFDDQFSVERPDGSNFTLKIRSTKLEDSAMYFCASSTGTSGPYEQYFGPGTRLTVT.

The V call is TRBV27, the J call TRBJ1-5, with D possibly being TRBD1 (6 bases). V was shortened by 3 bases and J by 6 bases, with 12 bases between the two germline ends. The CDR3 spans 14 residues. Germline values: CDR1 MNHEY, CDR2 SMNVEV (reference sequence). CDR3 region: CASSLRQGSQPQHF. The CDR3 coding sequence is TGTGCCAGCAGTTTGAGGCAGGGGAGTCAGCCCCAGCATTTT.

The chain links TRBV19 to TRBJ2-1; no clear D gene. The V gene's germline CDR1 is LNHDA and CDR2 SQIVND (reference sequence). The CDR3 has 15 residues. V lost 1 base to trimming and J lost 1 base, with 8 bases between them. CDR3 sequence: CASSIVPVSYNEQFF. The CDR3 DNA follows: TGTGCCAGTAGTATAGTCCCGGTATCCTACAATGAGCAGTTCTTC.

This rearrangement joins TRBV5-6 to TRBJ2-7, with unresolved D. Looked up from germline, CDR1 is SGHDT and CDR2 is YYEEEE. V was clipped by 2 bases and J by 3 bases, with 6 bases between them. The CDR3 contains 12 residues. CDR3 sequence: CASSFGLYEQYF. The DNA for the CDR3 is TGTGCCAGCAGCTTTGGTCTCTACGAGCAGTACTTC. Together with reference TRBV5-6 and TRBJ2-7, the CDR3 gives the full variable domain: DAGVTQSPTHLIKTRGQQVTLRCSPKSGHDTVSWYQQALGQGPQFIFQYYEEEERQRGNFPDRFSGHQFPNYSSELNVNALLLGDSALYLCASSFGLYEQYFGPGTRLTVT.

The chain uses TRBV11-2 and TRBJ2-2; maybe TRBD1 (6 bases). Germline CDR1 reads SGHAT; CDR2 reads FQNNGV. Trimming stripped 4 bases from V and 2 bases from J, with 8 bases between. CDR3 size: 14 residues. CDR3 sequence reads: CASSSTGNTGELFF. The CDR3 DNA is TGTGCCAGCAGCTCGACAGGAAACACCGGGGAGCTGTTTTTT.

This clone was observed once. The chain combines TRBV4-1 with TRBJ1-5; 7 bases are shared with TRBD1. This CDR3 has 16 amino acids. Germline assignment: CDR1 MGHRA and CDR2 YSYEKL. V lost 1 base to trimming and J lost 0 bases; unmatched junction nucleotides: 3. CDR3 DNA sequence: TGCGCCAGCAGCCAAGGGACAGGTCTTAGCAATCAGCCCCAGCATTTT. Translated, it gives CASSQGTGLSNQPQHF.

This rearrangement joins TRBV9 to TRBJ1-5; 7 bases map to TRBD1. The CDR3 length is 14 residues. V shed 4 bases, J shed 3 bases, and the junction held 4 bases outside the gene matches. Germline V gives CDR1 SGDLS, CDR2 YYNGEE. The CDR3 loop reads CASSPQGVNQPQHF. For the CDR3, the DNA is TGTGCCAGCAGCCCCCAGGGGGTCAATCAGCCCCAGCATTTT.

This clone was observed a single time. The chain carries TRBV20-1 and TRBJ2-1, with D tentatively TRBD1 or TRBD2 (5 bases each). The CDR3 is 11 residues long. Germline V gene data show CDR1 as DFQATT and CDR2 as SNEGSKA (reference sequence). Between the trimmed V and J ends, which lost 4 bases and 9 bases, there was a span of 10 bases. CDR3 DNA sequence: TGCAGTGCTATACTAGGGGCTGAGCAGTTCTTC. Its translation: CSAILGAEQFF.

The CDR3 loop is CSVEPIGGQGWFF. The CDR3 DNA sequence: TGCAGCGTTGAACCTATTGGCGGACAGGGTTGGTTCTTC. The chain links TRBV29-1 to TRBJ2-1; 8 bases are shared with TRBD1. Trimming removed 2 bases from V and 15 bases from J; junction bases left unmatched: 12. The germline gives CDR1 SQVTM, CDR2 ANQGSEA. The CDR3 totals 13 residues.